The 10 T cell receptor beta chains presented below share a single source sample, sequenced in a study of blood T cell repertoires in COVID-19. Assay used: immunoSEQ multiplex PCR; TCRdb lists only in-frame clones, some missing. The data show about 160,000 clones, roughly 80% seen once. Material: PBMCs or T cells enriched from blood (not recorded which). Every receptor here comes from a woman aged 40 to 55 with acute COVID-19.

The chain has TRBV2 and TRBJ2-5; D may be TRBD2 (5 bases). Trimming took 7 bases from V and 5 from J, leaving 8 bases between them. The CDR3 loop spans 11 amino acids. Germline V CDR1 and CDR2: SNHLY, FYNNEI. CDR3 amino acids: CASTRGETQYF. In DNA form, the CDR3 reads TGTGCCAGCACTCGAGGGGAGACCCAGTACTTC.

This chain joins TRBV3-1 (or the pseudogene TRBV3-2) and TRBJ2-3; 11 positions match TRBD2. The CDR3 consists of 19 residues. Trimming cost V 4 bases and J 2 bases; bases outside gene matches: 14. Germline V CDR1 and CDR2: LGHDT, YNNKEL (reference sequence). This chain's CDR3 is CASSRVGALGLAVTDTQYF. CDR3 nucleotides: TGTGCCAGCAGCCGCGTTGGTGCGTTGGGACTAGCGGTCACAGATACGCAGTATTTT.

The rearrangement links TRBV7-2 to TRBJ2-2, with TRBD2 matching over 10 bases. The CDR3 contains 15 residues. V shed 2 bases, J shed 5 bases, and the junction held 2 bases outside the gene matches. CDR1 is SGHTA, CDR2 FQGNSA, per germline. In nucleotides, the CDR3 is TGTGCCAGCAGCTTAAAAGCGGGGGGGACCGGGGAGCTGTTTTTT. Translation: CASSLKAGGTGELFF.

The chain carries TRBV4-1 and TRBJ1-2, with 10 positions matching TRBD1. Germline CDR1 is MGHRA and CDR2 is YSYEKL. The CDR3 length is 15 residues. V gave up 2 bases and J gave up 12 bases; unmatched junction bases: 12. The CDR3 DNA reads as TGCGCCAGCAGCCAAAGAGAGATTTCGGGACAGGGGAACACCTTC. It encodes CASSQREISGQGNTF.

This clone was picked up a small number of times. V and J are TRBV4-1 and TRBJ1-5; D not resolved. Germline V gene sequence: CDR1 MGHRA, CDR2 YSYEKL. V dropped 1 base and J dropped 5 bases, with 6 bases sitting between them. CDR3 length equals 13 residues. CDR3 protein: CASSQGQYQPQHF. In DNA, the CDR3 is TGCGCCAGCAGCCAAGGTCAGTATCAGCCCCAGCATTTT.

This clone appeared once. J is TRBJ1-5 and V is TRBV19, with D maybe TRBD1 (5 bases). V was shortened by 1 base and J by 4 bases, with 11 bases between the two germline ends. The CDR3 spans 15 residues. Germline CDR1 reads LNHDA; CDR2 reads SQIVND (reference sequence). CDR3 sequence (DNA): TGTGCCAGTAGTATAGGACGGGGGGGGAATCAGCCCCAGCATTTT. It translates to CASSIGRGGNQPQHF. The full variable domain, in which reference TRBV19 and TRBJ1-5 provide the parts outside the CDR3, is DGGITQSPKYLFRKEGQNVTLSCEQNLNHDAMYWYRQDPGQGLRLIYYSQIVNDFQKGDIAEGYSVSREKKESFPLTVTSAQKNPTAFYLCASSIGRGGNQPQHFGDGTRLSIL.

This chain joins TRBV3-1 (or the pseudogene TRBV3-2) and TRBJ1-4; D is unclear. The CDR3 is made up of 15 amino acids. The V and J ends lost 1 base and 0 bases respectively, with 6 bases between them. Germline-derived CDR1 and CDR2 are LGHDT and YNNKEL (reference sequence). CDR3 coding DNA: TGTGCCAGCAGCCAAGTTCTGTCAACTAATGAAAAACTGTTTTTT. This gives the protein CASSQVLSTNEKLFF.

V is TRBV20-1 and J is TRBJ2-7; possibly TRBD1 for D (6 bases). V was cut by 6 bases and J by 5 bases, with 11 bases left in between. This CDR3 has 11 residues. Germline V gene lookup returns CDR1 DFQATT and CDR2 SNEGSKA (reference sequence). CDR3 protein: CSAKQGNEQYV. CDR3 nucleotide sequence: TGCAGTGCGAAACAGGGAAACGAGCAGTACGTC.

The chain employs TRBV6-5 and TRBJ1-3; 7 nucleotides agree with TRBD1. Unmatched junction bases numbered 5, after V lost 6 bases and J lost 0 bases. The length of the CDR3 is 15 residues. The germline V gene encodes CDR1 MNHEY and CDR2 SVGAGI. CDR3 loop: CASRSRGVSGNTIYF. The CDR3 DNA reads as TGTGCCAGCAGGTCCAGGGGGGTCTCTGGAAACACCATATATTTT.

This clone was counted a few times. The V and J genes are TRBV6-5 and TRBJ1-1; D is uncertain. Looked up from germline, CDR1 is MNHEY and CDR2 is SVGAGI. V lost 0 bases to trimming and J lost 4 bases, with 9 bases between them. The CDR3 covers 14 residues. The CDR3: CASSYSGASTEAFF. The CDR3 DNA sequence: TGTGCCAGCAGTTACTCGGGAGCAAGCACTGAAGCTTTCTTT.